This TCR beta chain was profiled in a study of graft-versus-host responses after intestinal transplantation (dated by TCRdb to about 2021). For context, the study as a whole: The transplants that recipients got were multivisceral, liver-intestinal, or isolated intestinal. Anti-thymocyte globulin induction was given to all recipients, followed by maintenance tacrolimus and steroids for roughly 3 years. Bulk TCR-beta CDR3 sequencing was used to track graft-versus-host and host-versus-graft alloreactive T cell clones in the graft, circulation and bone marrow after intestinal transplantation. To identify alloreactive clones, pre-transplant mixed lymphocyte reaction products were sequenced and compared with unstimulated pre-transplant donor and recipient T cells. A cohort of fewer than 25 intestinal transplant recipients, including one retransplant, was enrolled, and a few patients lacking pretransplant specimens were excluded. Donor T cell macrochimerism was defined as a peak of at least 4% donor T cells among recipient peripheral blood mononuclear cells. Rather than going through the commercial service, samples from a few later patients were sequenced in-house on an Illumina MiSeq and processed with MiXCR.

Trimming accounts for 7 bases at V and 5 bases at J, while the number of junction bases matched to no gene is 0. Per the germline V gene, SQVTM is the CDR1 and ANQGSEA is the CDR2. From cysteine to phenylalanine, the CDR3 is 11 amino acids long. Of all the DNA, just the CDR3 is kept, 33 bases in frame from base 1. The method behind the library was the immunoSEQ multiplex PCR assay. Adaptive Biotechnologies carried out high-throughput TCR-beta CDR3 sequencing of genomic DNA for most patients. Turning to the authors' computational methods: Adaptive's ImmunoSEQ software supplied the TCR sequencing data for about 18 patients, while MiXCR and VDJtools were used to process a few other patients. Because the origin of CDR3 nucleotide sequences shared between donor and recipient could not be assigned, those sequences were removed. To count as alloreactive, a clone needed at least 2-fold expansion over unstimulated cells and a minimum CFSE-low frequency of 0.002% (template counts) or 0.001% (read counts). A clone was considered mappable if detected in the sequenced pre-transplant spleen, lymph node, or MLR CFSE-low populations of the donor or recipient. The cumulative frequency of alloreactive clones was calculated as a percentage of all sequences, weighted by copy number. TCRdb obtained this table from immuneACCESS and retained in-frame rearrangements with V and J assigned. These tables miss some clones; where compared with another copy, unresolved V genes account for less than half of the shortfall, and the remainder is unexplained. From that table come the V and J calls and clone size; the DNA was used to work out D and trimming. The sample records tens of thousands of clones, 85% to 90% of which are singletons. The top ten clones comprise roughly 1.7% of the sample.

With respect to this clone: Its binding antigen is unknown. No quality values exist for individual bases; no much larger clone is one base distant.

Results the study describes overall, beyond this receptor: GvH clones were found in recipient bone marrow, and some of the GvH clones appeared earlier in ileal mucosa or blood, which is consistent with an intestinal mucosal origin. In the allografts of patients with donor T cell macrochimerism, GvH to HvG T cell clonal ratios were high. Early after transplant, peak levels of circulating GvH clones were found to be associated with declines in HvG clones. Conclusions were limited by the relatively low number and heterogeneity of intestinal transplant patients.

Blood samples were collected up to 4 times in the first month after transplant and then at least monthly when available. The origin of this receptor is a human patient who received an intestinal transplant, so some T cells may come from the graft donor. The chain uses TRBV29-1 and TRBJ2-1, with 9 junctional bases fitting TRBD1. The sequenced sample was PBMCs, obtained 26 days after transplant. The DNA sequence is TGCAGCGGGACAGGGGACAATGAGCAGTTCTTC. Translation gives CSGTGDNEQFF.